Each of the 16 T cell receptor beta chains below was sequenced from the same sample in a study of patients and donors after allogeneic stem cell transplantation. TCRdb called the RT-PCR reads again in MiXCR, with one record for every CDR3 protein. The data show tens of thousands of distinct CDR3 sequences, 37% seen once. Sequenced input: blood, either unsorted or a sorted T cell fraction (not recorded which). These receptor sequences come from a human donor who was either an allogeneic HSCT recipient or a stem cell or donor lymphocyte infusion donor (not recorded which). It is not recorded whose cells these are; they may come from a transplant donor.

V gene TRBV24-1 combines with J gene TRBJ2-1; D is possibly TRBD1 or TRBD2 (6 bases each). CDR3 length: 14 residues. V shed 4 bases and J shed 5 bases, with 11 bases lying between them. Germline assignment: CDR1 KGHDR and CDR2 SFDVKD. The CDR3 reads CATSDRGPNNEQFF. The CDR3, as DNA: TGTGCCACCAGTGACCGGGGGCCCAACAATGAGCAGTTCTTC.

This chain links TRBV5-1 with TRBJ2-3; D unclear. The CDR3 has 15 amino acids. CDR1 and CDR2 (germline): SGHRS, YFSETQ. V was shortened by 1 base and J by 3 bases, with 12 bases between the two germline ends. Written as DNA, the CDR3 is TGCGCCAGCAGCTTGAATGGGGAAGAGACAGATACGCAGTATTTT. As protein: CASSLNGEETDTQYF.

This chain connects TRBV18 to TRBJ1-6; D is undetermined. Germline lookup yields CDR1 KGHSH and CDR2 LQKENI. The germline V and J ends were trimmed by 4 bases and 8 bases, with 12 bases remaining between them. This CDR3 has 14 amino acids. The CDR3, as DNA: TGTGCCAGCTCACTGCGGACGGAGGATTCACCCCTCCACTTT. Encoded protein: CASSLRTEDSPLHF.

The chain carries TRBV7-9 and TRBJ1-1; D is uncertain. Germline CDR1 SEHNR, CDR2 FQNEAQ (reference sequence). This CDR3 has 15 residues. The V end was cut by 5 bases, the J end by 3 bases, with 16 bases between. CDR3 amino acids: CASSPSSAYHTEAFF. In DNA form, the CDR3 reads TGTGCCAGCAGCCCCAGTTCCGCATACCACACTGAAGCTTTCTTT.

The chain links TRBV3-1 to TRBJ2-1; the D is unclear. Between the trimmed V and J ends, which lost 0 bases and 10 bases, there was a span of 16 bases. Germline lookup yields CDR1 LGHDT and CDR2 YNNKEL (reference sequence). The CDR3 totals 15 residues. The CDR3 here is CASSQEVLRAEEQFF. CDR3 sequence (DNA): TGTGCCAGCAGCCAAGAAGTCCTCCGGGCGGAGGAGCAGTTCTTC.

This clonotype has more than one count but fewer than ten. V gene TRBV29-1 combines with J gene TRBJ1-5; 10 bases agree with TRBD1. V shed 6 bases, J shed 2 bases, and the junction held 1 base outside the gene matches. The length of the CDR3 is 13 residues. Germline V gene sequence: CDR1 SQVTM, CDR2 ANQGSEA. CDR3 loop: CSVGTGGNQPQHF. In nucleotides, the CDR3 is TGCAGCGTGGGGACAGGGGGCAATCAGCCCCAGCATTTT.

This clonotype was seen a few times. V usage is TRBV27 and J usage is TRBJ2-3; possible D gene TRBD2, 6 bases. V was clipped by 7 bases and J by 0 bases, with 14 bases between them. The CDR3 contains 15 residues. Germline assignment: CDR1 MNHEY and CDR2 SMNVEV (reference sequence). The CDR3 reads CASNRYGGSTDTQYF. The CDR3 DNA reads as TGTGCCAGCAACCGATACGGGGGAAGCACAGATACGCAGTATTTT.

This clonotype was counted ten times or more. The chain carries TRBV5-6 and TRBJ1-2; D gene unclear. The ends were cut back, 2 bases at V and 2 bases at J, with 10 bases in the middle. This CDR3 region has 14 residues. The germline gives CDR1 SGHDT, CDR2 YYEEEE. CDR3 nucleotide sequence: TGTGCCAGCAGCTTTACCGACGGCAACTATGGCTACACCTTC. Translation gives CASSFTDGNYGYTF.

The chain recombines TRBV24-1 with TRBJ1-5, with D unresolved. This CDR3 spans 11 amino acids. With 4 bases removed from V and 11 bases from J, the gap between germline ends came to 8 bases. Germline CDR1 KGHDR, CDR2 SFDVKD. In DNA form, the CDR3 reads TGTGCCACCAGTGAGCCCGGGACCCAGCATTTT. It yields the protein CATSEPGTQHF.

This clonotype was picked up a small number of times. The CDR3 reads CASSPPSNYNEQFF. The CDR3 nucleotides read TGTGCCAGCTCACCACCTTCCAATTACAATGAGCAGTTCTTC. The chain recombines TRBV18 with TRBJ2-1, with D unresolved. There are 14 residues in the CDR3. Germline CDR1 reads KGHSH; CDR2 reads LQKENI. V gave up 0 bases and J gave up 4 bases, with 7 bases separating them. Looking up the rest from reference TRBV18 and TRBJ2-1 gives the full variable domain: NAGVMQNPRHLVRRRGQEARLRCSPMKGHSHVYWYRQLPEEGLKFMVYLQKENIIDESGMPKERFSAEFPKEGPSILRIQQVVRGDSAAYFCASSPPSNYNEQFFGPGTRLTVL.

The chain joins TRBV4-3 to TRBJ1-1; D might be TRBD1 (6 bases). CDR3 size: 15 residues. Trimming shortened V by 4 bases and J by 0 bases, and 12 bases separated the two germline ends. From germline, CDR1 is LGHNA and CDR2 YSLEER. CDR3 coding DNA: TGCGCCAGCAGCCCTGGGGGGCTGATGAACACTGAAGCTTTCTTT. Translating it yields CASSPGGLMNTEAFF.

This clonotype turned up a few times. The gene calls are TRBV20-1 and TRBJ1-1; D unresolved. The ends were cut back, 1 base at V and 2 bases at J, with 11 bases in the middle. The germline CDR1 and CDR2 sequences are DFQATT and SNEGSKA (reference sequence). The CDR3 is 14 residues long. The CDR3 loop is CSARGGLPNTEAFF. Written as DNA, the CDR3 is TGCAGTGCTAGAGGGGGTCTGCCTAACACTGAAGCTTTCTTT.

The rearrangement uses TRBV5-1 and TRBJ2-7, with D possibly being TRBD1 (6 bases). Trimming cost V 0 bases and J 0 bases, with 7 bases left between them. Germline values: CDR1 SGHRS, CDR2 YFSETQ. The CDR3 loop spans 14 amino acids. CDR3 nucleotide sequence: TGCGCCAGCAGCTTGGGACAGGACTCCTACGAGCAGTACTTC. Translation gives CASSLGQDSYEQYF.

The chain has TRBV12-3 or TRBV12-4 and TRBJ2-5; TRBD1 is a possible D gene (7 bases). The germline V and J ends were trimmed by 0 bases and 3 bases, with 20 bases remaining between them. The CDR3 contains 18 residues. The CDR3 reads CASSLAWGRDSEKETQYF. The DNA for the CDR3 is TGTGCCAGCAGTTTAGCGTGGGGGCGGGACAGCGAAAAAGAGACCCAGTACTTC.

The chain couples TRBV5-1 to TRBJ2-3; maybe TRBD1 (5 bases). Per the germline V gene, CDR1 is SGHRS and CDR2 is YFSETQ. V shed 1 base and J shed 1 base, with 13 bases lying between them. The CDR3 sequence is 16 residues long. CDR3 residues: CASSLSPGKGTDTQYF. CDR3 sequence (DNA): TGCGCCAGCAGCTTGTCTCCAGGGAAAGGCACAGATACGCAGTATTTT.

This clonotype showed up just a few times. This sequence joins TRBV9 and TRBJ2-5; D gene ambiguous. CDR3 size: 14 residues. V lost 0 bases, J lost 5 bases, and 11 bases lay in between. Germline V lookup: CDR1 SGDLS, CDR2 YYNGEE. CDR3 in amino acids: CASSVGVFMETQYF. The CDR3, as DNA: TGTGCCAGCAGCGTAGGGGTGTTTATGGAGACCCAGTACTTC.